This record concerns one T cell receptor beta chain sequence. The data are from a study of T cells in Graves' hyperthyroidism and ophthalmopathy. Study-wide context: Prior to any treatment, at the point of initial diagnosis, peripheral blood was collected.

The CDR3 regions of TCR beta were amplified from RNA transcripts. The HTBI primer set was used in a first-round RT-PCR of the TCR CDR3. TCRdb re-analysed the multiplex PCR reads in MiXCR, keeping a single row per CDR3 protein. The sample has approximately 870,000 distinct CDR3 sequences, roughly 40% seen once. V lost 0 bases, J lost 8 bases, and 6 bases stayed unmatched. This CDR3 comprises 15 residues. In germline, CDR1 is SNHLY, CDR2 FYNNEI. The sequencing sample was made of blood. This sequence was found in a man between 18 and 29 years old with Graves' hyperthyroidism. The J gene is TRBJ2-2, the V gene TRBV2; 7 positions match TRBD1. The CDR3 sequence is CASSEATGNSGELFF. CDR3 sequence (DNA): TGTGCCAGCAGTGAAGCGACAGGGAATTCGGGGGAGCTGTTTTTT.